The entry below gives a single T cell receptor (beta chain) sequence along with its context. Donors were systemically healthy Caucasian individuals from Russia aged about 6 to 90 years. Isolation of PBMCs gave at least 7 million cells per sample. The data derive from a study of blood T cells in healthy people across ages. Primers used in a second PCR of about 6 to 12 cycles were a sample-barcoded 5' primer and a J-beta primer mix. Every cDNA molecule bore a tag from a template-switch adaptor containing 12 random nucleotides. MiXCR, applied by TCRdb to the 5' RACE reads, yields one record per CDR3 protein. The table records fewer than 2,000,000 distinct CDR3 sequences, about two fifths of them present only once. The length of the CDR3 is 17 residues. The germline V gene has CDR1 SGHTA and CDR2 FQGNSA. The V and J ends lost 1 base and 0 bases, in that order; junction bases with no gene match: 4.

Sequenced material: blood. This clonotype was sampled from a human donor in good health. J is TRBJ2-4 and V is TRBV7-2; 9 nucleotides agree with TRBD1. CDR3 DNA sequence: TGTGCCAGCAGCTTAGGGGACAGGGACAGAGCCAAAAACATTCAGTACTTC. Translating it yields CASSLGDRDRAKNIQYF. The variable domain in full, with the rest retrieved from reference TRBV7-2 and TRBJ2-4, is GAGVSQSPSNKVTEKGKDVELRCDPISGHTALYWYRQSLGQGLEFLIYFQGNSAPDKSGLPSDRFSAERTGGSVSTLTIQRTQQEDSAVYLCASSLGDRDRAKNIQYFGAGTRLSVL.